Listed below are T cell receptor beta chains from one sample, sequenced in a study of Graves' ophthalmopathy and Graves' hyperthyroidism. MiXCR, applied by TCRdb to the multiplex PCR reads, yields one record per CDR3 protein. Of 680,000 or so distinct CDR3 sequences listed, about 20% are singletons. Material for sequencing was peripheral blood. These receptors were collected from a woman between 18 and 29 years old with stable Graves' hyperthyroidism. Some clones in this sample may be carry-over from other donors' samples. CDR3s include the opening cysteine and the closing phenylalanine or tryptophan. Each record gives: D gene, V gene, clone size, J gene, CDR3 length, CDR3 DNA, CDR3 protein. A D gene is named only where the DNA matches it firmly. For some rows the clone size is stated as once, few or many, or as a class when expanded; others skip it.

D: .; V: TRBV12-3/TRBV12-4; size: few; J: TRBJ1-2; length: 12; DNA: TGTGCCAGCAGTCGGGTCAAAGAAGGCTACACCTTC; CDR3: CASSRVKEGYTF
D: .; V: TRBV5-1; size: few; J: TRBJ1-1; length: 13; DNA: TGCGCCAGCAGGCCCAGCCAGAACACTGAAGCTTTCTTT; CDR3: CASRPSQNTEAFF
D: .; V: TRBV6-1; size: .; J: TRBJ2-2; length: 15; DNA: TGTGCCAGCAATATTGGCGGGATAAACACCGGGGAGCTGTTTTTT; CDR3: CASNIGGINTGELFF
D: TRBD2; V: TRBV20-1; size: many; J: TRBJ2-7; length: 14; DNA: TGCAGTGCCAGGCCCCGGGACTACGCCTACGAGCAGTACTTC; CDR3: CSARPRDYAYEQYF
D: TRBD1; V: TRBV12-3/TRBV12-4; size: .; J: TRBJ1-1; length: 14; DNA: TGTGCCAGCATTAGGACAGGGGGTCACACTGAAGCTTTCTTT; CDR3: CASIRTGGHTEAFF
D: .; V: TRBV12-3/TRBV12-4; size: many; J: TRBJ1-1; length: 15; DNA: TGTGCCAGCAGGGACCGGGGGGATTCGAACACTGAAGCTTTCTTT; CDR3: CASRDRGDSNTEAFF
D: .; V: TRBV18; size: .; J: TRBJ2-7; length: 15; DNA: TGTGCCAGCTCACCGCCGGCAGGGGATCCCTACGAGCAGTACTTC; CDR3: CASSPPAGDPYEQYF
D: .; V: TRBV28; size: .; J: TRBJ2-6; length: 15; DNA: TGTGCCAGCAGTCACAGGGTTGGGGGGGCCAACGTCCTGACTTTC; CDR3: CASSHRVGGANVLTF
D: .; V: TRBV9; size: many; J: TRBJ2-5; length: 16; DNA: TGTGCCAGCAGCGTAGAGTCCGGGAGACCTGGGTATGGACTGTACTTC; CDR3: CASSVESGRPGYGLYF
D: .; V: TRBV6-1; size: many; J: TRBJ1-3; length: 16; DNA: TGTGCCAGCAGTCAGGACCCCTACAGCTCTGGAAACACCATATATTTT; CDR3: CASSQDPYSSGNTIYF
D: .; V: TRBV27; size: .; J: TRBJ2-6; length: 15; DNA: TGTGCCAGCAGTCCGAGTATTACCTTTGCCAACGTCCTGACTTTC; CDR3: CASSPSITFANVLTF
D: .; V: TRBV11-2; size: few; J: TRBJ2-2; length: 17; DNA: TGTGCCAGCAGCTTAGATCATGAGGGAAGGGGGACCGGGGAGCTGTTTTTT; CDR3: CASSLDHEGRGTGELFF
D: .; V: TRBV4-1; size: many; J: TRBJ2-5; length: 15; DNA: TGCGCCAGCAGCCAAGAGCCCCAGGTCCCAGAGACCCAGTACTTC; CDR3: CASSQEPQVPETQYF
D: TRBD1; V: TRBV28; size: .; J: TRBJ1-1; length: 15; DNA: TGTGCCAGCAGTTCCCCGGGACAGGGACTCTCTGAGGCTTTCTTT; CDR3: CASSSPGQGLSEAFF
D: TRBD2; V: TRBV7-9; size: .; J: TRBJ2-7; length: 16; DNA: TGTGCCAGCAGCTTAGTAGCGGGATGGGGCACCTACGAGCAGTACTTC; CDR3: CASSLVAGWGTYEQYF
D: TRBD1; V: TRBV6-1; size: many; J: TRBJ2-4; length: 11; DNA: TGTGCCAGCACGGCCCAGGGACAGATATACTTC; CDR3: CASTAQGQIYF
D: .; V: TRBV12-3/TRBV12-4; size: many; J: TRBJ2-5; length: 14; DNA: TGTGCCAGCAGTCCTAGCGACAGGCCTGGGGCCCAGTACTTC; CDR3: CASSPSDRPGAQYF
D: .; V: TRBV28; size: .; J: TRBJ1-5; length: 16; DNA: TGTGCCAGCAGCCCGGCGGGGGGCTCGAGATTACAGCCCCAGCATTTT; CDR3: CASSPAGGSRLQPQHF
D: .; V: TRBV28; size: few; J: TRBJ1-2; length: 13; DNA: TGTGCCAGCAGTCCCCCGTCTATCTATGGCTACACCTTC; CDR3: CASSPPSIYGYTF
D: .; V: TRBV15; size: many; J: TRBJ2-7; length: 13; DNA: TGTGCCACCAGCACACAGAGCTCCTACGAGCAGTACTTC; CDR3: CATSTQSSYEQYF
D: TRBD1; V: TRBV7-3; size: many; J: TRBJ2-2; length: 16; DNA: TGTGCCAGCAGCCGACAGGGGGATAGATATACCGGGGAGCTGTTTTTT; CDR3: CASSRQGDRYTGELFF
D: TRBD1; V: TRBV28; size: many; J: TRBJ2-7; length: 15; DNA: TGTGCCAGCAGTTTAAGTGGACAGGGGGCTCACGAGCAGTACTTC; CDR3: CASSLSGQGAHEQYF
D: .; V: TRBV10-3; size: .; J: TRBJ1-2; length: 12; DNA: TGTGCCATCAGTGTGGAGGGGGGACGCTACACCTTC; CDR3: CAISVEGGRYTF
D: TRBD1; V: TRBV20-1; size: once; J: TRBJ1-5; length: 15; DNA: TGCAGTGCTAGAGATAAAGGGGGCGTCAATCAGCCCCAGCATTTT; CDR3: CSARDKGGVNQPQHF
D: .; V: TRBV27; size: many; J: TRBJ2-5; length: 15; DNA: TGTGCCAGCAGTTTATCGGTCAAGGGCCAAGAGACCCAGTACTTC; CDR3: CASSLSVKGQETQYF
D: TRBD2; V: TRBV6-1; size: .; J: TRBJ2-2; length: 15; DNA: TGTGCCAGCGGGCTAGCGGGGGCGAACACCGGGGAGCTGTTTTTT; CDR3: CASGLAGANTGELFF
D: .; V: TRBV24-1; size: .; J: TRBJ2-2; length: 16; DNA: TGTGCCACCAGTGATTTGGGGACCGAGAACACCGGGGAGCTGTTTTTT; CDR3: CATSDLGTENTGELFF
D: .; V: TRBV30; size: many; J: TRBJ2-6; length: 13; DNA: TGTGCCTGGTCCAGGTCTGGGGCCAACGTCCTGACTTTC; CDR3: CAWSRSGANVLTF
D: .; V: TRBV15; size: many; J: TRBJ2-7; length: 13; DNA: TGTGCCACCAGCAGAGACGCTTCCTACGAGCAGTACTTC; CDR3: CATSRDASYEQYF